The 18 T cell receptor beta chains below come from one sample, sequenced in a study of T cells in women clearing cervical HPV infection. TCRdb's copy holds only in-frame clones and misses some; the assay was immunoSEQ multiplex PCR. This table lists some 20,000 clones. Sequencing was carried out using blood buffy coat. Receptors were obtained from a woman aged 18-69 years with a cervical HPV16 infection that either progressed to CIN3+ or cleared (not recorded which).

Worth noting for this clone: The read ends 3 residues before the CDR3 terminus; that terminus is restored from the germline J gene. The rearrangement links TRBV2 to TRBJ1-2; tentative D call: TRBD1 (5 bases). V was pared by 8 bases and J by 4 bases, with 17 bases between. Germline values: CDR1 SNHLY, CDR2 FYNNEI. This CDR3 is built from 14 residues. CDR3: CASLAPGDLYGYTF. The sequenced part of the CDR3 DNA is TGTGCCAGCCTTGCGCCGGGGGACCTCTATGGC. The full variable domain, completed using reference TRBV2 and TRBJ1-2, is EPEVTQTPSHQVTQMGQEVILRCVPISNHLYFYWYRQILGQKVEFLVSFYNNEISEKSEIFDDQFSVERPDGSNFTLKIRSTKLEDSAMYFCASLAPGDLYGYTFGSGTRLTVV.

As regards this clone: Read sequence stops 3 residues before the CDR3 end, and the germline J gene provides the missing end. This rearrangement joins TRBV20-1 to TRBJ1-2; 7 positions match TRBD1. The CDR3 has 12 residues. From germline, CDR1 is DFQATT and CDR2 SNEGSKA (reference sequence). The CDR3 spells CSAHYRTGGYTF. CDR3 DNA, as far as it was read: TGCAGTGCTCACTATCGGACAGGCGGC.

Remarks on this clone: The read gets to within 3 residues of the CDR3 end, and the germline J gene fills in the rest. The rearrangement links TRBV19 to TRBJ1-1; TRBD1 matches at 10 bases. CDR3 length: 19 amino acids. The V gene end was trimmed by 3 bases and the J gene end by 2 bases; junction bases not matched to a gene: 15. Germline V gene lookup returns CDR1 LNHDA and CDR2 SQIVND (reference sequence). CDR3 DNA, as far as it was read: TGTGCCAGTAGTATTAGGGGACAGGGGTGGTTTCCCCGAAACACTGAA. It codes for CASSIRGQGWFPRNTE. The whole CDR3 is CASSIRGQGWFPRNTEAFF.

About this clone: The read finishes 3 residues shy of the CDR3 end, and the germline J gene is used to complete it. The chain employs TRBV6-1 and TRBJ1-6; possibly TRBD1 for D (6 bases). CDR3 length equals 16 residues. The germline V gene encodes CDR1 MNHNS and CDR2 SASEGT. Trimming shortened V by 1 base and J by 3 bases, and 10 bases separated the two germline ends. This CDR3 is CASSEDGGGYNSPLHF. The part of the CDR3 DNA that was read is TGTGCCAGCAGTGAAGATGGAGGGGGCTATAATTCACCC.

In regard to this clone: The read ends 3 residues shy of where the CDR3 ends; the end is completed using the germline J gene. The rearrangement joins TRBV18 to TRBJ2-4, with D maybe TRBD1 (6 bases). CDR1 is KGHSH, CDR2 LQKENI, per germline. The CDR3 length is 13 residues. The covered CDR3 bases are TGTGCCAGCTCTCCGGACAGAACGGGTGGT. Translation gives CASSPDRTGG. The full CDR3 protein reads CASSPDRTGGQYF.

Concerning this clone: The read stops 3 residues short of the end of the CDR3; the missing end is completed from the germline J gene. The V and J genes are TRBV5-1 and TRBJ2-7; 9 positions agree with TRBD1. Germline CDR1 is SGHRS and CDR2 is YFSETQ. Trimming cost V 0 bases and J 6 bases; bases outside gene matches: 7. The CDR3 loop spans 15 amino acids. CDR3 DNA, as far as it was read: TGCGCCAGCAGCTTGGGTGGGGACAGGGCCTCCGAG. Translation gives CASSLGGDRASE. The full CDR3 protein is CASSLGGDRASEQYF.

In regard to this clone: The read terminates 3 residues before the CDR3 end, so the remaining end is supplied by the germline J gene. This specimen includes other DNA sequences encoding the same CDR3. This sequence joins TRBV4-2 and TRBJ1-3; 8 nucleotides match TRBD1. This CDR3 has 21 amino acids. CDR1 is LGHNA and CDR2 is YNFKEQ in the germline V gene. With V trimmed by 4 bases and J by 0 bases, 20 bases remained unmatched. The CDR3 spells CASSPGPGQGGGGLSGNTIYF. The DNA read from the CDR3 is TGTGCCAGCAGCCCCGGTCCCGGACAGGGCGGCGGGGGCCTCTCTGGAAACACC.

Remarks on this clone: Read data end 3 residues before the CDR3 end; the end is taken from the germline J gene. The genes are TRBV14 and TRBJ1-2, with TRBD1 matching 9 bases. CDR1 and CDR2 (germline): SGHDN, FVKESK. CDR3 length: 13 amino acids. With 4 bases clipped from V and 6 bases from J, the junction kept 3 bases outside the gene matches. Incomplete CDR3 DNA: TGTGCCAGCAGCCCCCGGACAGGGGATGGC. Translated, it gives CASSPRTGDG. The full CDR3 sequence reads CASSPRTGDGYTF.

A word on this clone: Read data end 3 residues before the CDR3 end; the end is taken from the germline J gene. V and J are TRBV18 and TRBJ1-2; unclear D gene. The length of the CDR3 is 14 residues. Looked up from germline, CDR1 is KGHSH and CDR2 is LQKENI. CDR3 protein: CASSPVTRSDDYTF. The sequenced CDR3 bases are TGTGCCAGCTCACCGGTGACTAGATCCGATGAC.

According to its frequency, this clone is medium-sized. The observed sequence ends 3 residues before the CDR3 terminus, with the missing tail filled in from the germline J gene. This sequence joins TRBV7-3 and TRBJ2-1, with D possibly matching TRBD2 (6 bases). Germline values: CDR1 SGHTA, CDR2 FQGTGA. The CDR3 is made up of 14 amino acids. Trimming removed 4 bases at V and 4 bases at J, with 11 bases between. The sequenced CDR3 bases are TGTGCCAGCAGCTCCTCCGGGGGATACAATGAG. Its translation is CASSSSGGYNE. The entire CDR3 reads CASSSSGGYNEQFF.

About this clone itself: The CDR3 extends 3 residues past the end of the read, so its final part is completed from the germline J gene. V gene TRBV10-1 combines with J gene TRBJ2-6; possibly TRBD1 for D (6 bases). V was cut by 2 bases and J by 2 bases, with 10 bases left in between. Germline CDR1 reads WNHNN; CDR2 reads SYGVQD (reference sequence). This CDR3 contains 16 residues. The chain's CDR3 is CASSEKGVPGANVLTF. CDR3 bases read: TGCGCCAGCAGTGAGAAGGGGGTCCCTGGGGCCAACGTC.

Details on this clone: The CDR3 extends 3 residues past the end of the read, so its final part is completed from the germline J gene. This chain joins TRBV20-1 and TRBJ2-5; the D gene is possibly TRBD2 (5 bases). The CDR3 is 11 residues long. Germline V lookup: CDR1 DFQATT, CDR2 SNEGSKA (reference sequence). This CDR3 reads CSAPAADTQYF. The covered CDR3 bases are TGCAGTGCGCCAGCGGCCGACACC.

As regards this clone: With the read ending 3 residues before the CDR3 end, the germline J gene is used to fill in that end. This chain uses TRBV27 with TRBJ2-7; TRBD1 is a possible D gene (5 bases). Trimming stripped 5 bases from V and 2 bases from J, with 13 bases between. This CDR3 has 14 residues. Germline CDR1 MNHEY, CDR2 SMNVEV (reference sequence). The CDR3 loop reads CASSTALTAYEQYF. The CDR3 bases that were read are TGTGCCAGCAGTACAGCGTTGACAGCCTACGAG.

Comments on this clone: The read ends 3 residues before the CDR3 terminus; that terminus is restored from the germline J gene. The chain links TRBV2 to TRBJ1-5; 7 bases map to TRBD1. The trim removed 7 bases at V and 7 bases at J, leaving 16 bases unmatched. This CDR3 comprises 16 residues. CDR1 and CDR2 (germline): SNHLY, FYNNEI. The CDR3 sequence: CASTRQGLPGVQPQHF. The CDR3 DNA, read in part, is TGTGCCAGCACCCGACAGGGCCTCCCCGGGGTCCAGCCC.

Worth noting for this clone: The read is 3 residues too short to cover the CDR3 end, so that end is filled in from the germline J gene. The V call is TRBV19, the J call TRBJ1-5; maybe TRBD1 (5 bases). Germline CDR1 reads LNHDA; CDR2 reads SQIVND (reference sequence). The CDR3 runs 15 residues. The V and J ends lost 1 base and 8 bases respectively, with 15 bases between them. The part of the CDR3 DNA that was read is TGTGCCAGTAGTATAGCAGGGAGGAGGGCTGAGCCC. Translated: CASSIAGRRAEP. The CDR3 in full is CASSIAGRRAEPQHF.

Comment on this clone: An end of the junction does not agree with germline; a read error may underlie this. The CDR3: CASSEGGKQPQHF. The covered CDR3 bases are TGTGCCAGCAGTGAAGGGGGCAAGCAGCCC. This chain connects TRBV2 to TRBJ1-5, with D possibly being TRBD1 (5 bases). The read gets to within 3 residues of the CDR3 end, and the germline J gene fills in the rest. This CDR3 has 13 amino acids. From germline, CDR1 is SNHLY and CDR2 FYNNEI. The entire variable domain, with the rest obtained from reference TRBV2 and TRBJ1-5, is as follows: EPEVTQTPSHQVTQMGQEVILRCVPISNHLYFYWYRQILGQKVEFLVSFYNNEISEKSEIFDDQFSVERPDGSNFTLKIRSTKLEDSAMYFCASSEGGKQPQHFGDGTRLSIL.

The CDR3: CASSPGGAYYNEQFF. The DNA read from the CDR3 is TGTGCCAGCAGCCCCGGGGGGGCGTACTACAATGAG. The rearrangement links TRBV7-9 to TRBJ2-1, with TRBD2 identical over 8 bases. The read ends 3 residues before the CDR3 terminus; that terminus is restored from the germline J gene. Germline assignment: CDR1 SEHNR and CDR2 FQNEAQ (reference sequence). Trimming at V came to 5 bases and at J to 3 bases, leaving 6 bases not matched to a gene. This CDR3 has 15 residues.

Turning to this clone: Read sequence stops 3 residues before the CDR3 end, and the germline J gene provides the missing end. This chain joins TRBV6-2 or TRBV6-3 and TRBJ2-4, with TRBD2 matching over 7 bases. CDR1 is MNHEY, CDR2 SVGEGT, per germline. Trimming took 6 bases from V and 3 from J; bases not matched to a gene: 11. The CDR3 length is 16 residues. Incomplete CDR3 DNA: TGTGCCAGCAGGGTAAAGCAAGGGGAGGGCAAAAACATT. Its translation: CASRVKQGEGKNI. The CDR3 reads in full as CASRVKQGEGKNIQYF.